This T cell receptor (beta chain) was observed in a study of T cell changes during pregnancy in multiple sclerosis. The germline V gene encodes CDR1 LGHNA and CDR2 YNFKEQ. V shed 3 bases and J 1 base; nucleotides not matched to a gene: 2. The CDR3 totals 15 residues. Sequencing was performed with immunoSEQ multiplex PCR; in TCRdb, only in-frame clones are kept and a portion is missing. The table has fewer than 100,000 clones, under 95% seen once. Specimen: peripheral blood, collected after pregnancy. The source of this sequence is a female donor in good health, enrolled as a control in a pregnancy study. The chain is built from TRBV4-2 and TRBJ2-7, with 11 bases fitting TRBD2. The CDR3 protein is CASSHRLAGSYEQYF. The CDR3 bases are TGTGCCAGCAGCCATCGACTAGCGGGATCCTACGAGCAGTACTTC.